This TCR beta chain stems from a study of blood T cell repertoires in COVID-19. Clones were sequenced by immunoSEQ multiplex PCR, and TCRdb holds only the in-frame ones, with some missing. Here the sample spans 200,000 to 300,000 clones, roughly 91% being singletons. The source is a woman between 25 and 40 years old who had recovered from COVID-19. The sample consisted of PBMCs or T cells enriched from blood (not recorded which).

The DNA for the CDR3 is TGTGCCAGCAGCCCAGGACTAGCGGGATTCAATGAGCAGTTCTTC. Its translation: CASSPGLAGFNEQFF. The genes are TRBV7-3 and TRBJ2-1; 12 nucleotides match TRBD2. After removal of 5 bases from V and 6 bases from J, the junction contained 5 bases not matched to a gene. CDR1 and CDR2 (germline): SGHTA, FQGTGA. The CDR3 has 15 residues.